This T cell receptor (beta chain) was observed in a study of control samples from healthy donors and cancer patients. Data came from immunoSEQ multiplex PCR; TCRdb stores just in-frame clones and leaves some out. This sample yields under 150,000 clones, of which roughly nine tenths are seen a single time; 8% to 9.5% belongs to the top ten. Sequencing was done on a sample of blood. The sequence derives from a woman in her 30s in good health.

As DNA, the CDR3 is TGTGCCAGCAGTGTGTGGGAAGGGGGCCCAGGGAATTTGCATGAGCAGTTCTTC. Its protein product is CASSVWEGGPGNLHEQFF. The J gene is TRBJ2-1, the V gene TRBV25-1; 7 bases line up with TRBD1. CDR3 size: 18 residues. The V gene end was trimmed by 4 bases and the J gene end by 8 bases; junction bases not matched to a gene: 20. The germline CDR1 and CDR2 sequences are MGHDK and SYGVNS.